This TCR beta chain was observed in a study of response to subunit inactivated influenza vaccine. Study observations and caveats: Each seasonal flu vaccination may recruit only limited new T cells, authors suggested.

This clonotype was counted between two and nine times. Its antigen is still unknown. TCRdb itself ran the RT-PCR reads through MiXCR, one entry per CDR3 protein. The sample consists of around 750,000 distinct CDR3 sequences, 20% to 25% of them appearing once. This CDR3 is 14 amino acids long. The V gene's germline CDR1 is MNHEY and CDR2 SMNVEV (reference sequence). With 3 bases clipped from V and 2 bases from J, the junction kept 4 bases outside the gene matches. Here the sequenced sample was PBMCs from blood, taken more than 4 days after vaccination. This sequence originates from a man in his fifties or sixties who received an inactivated influenza vaccine. J is TRBJ2-7 and V is TRBV27; 7 bases align to TRBD2. This CDR3 reads CASSFTAGAYEQYF. The CDR3 DNA reads as TGTGCCAGCAGTTTTACGGCGGGGGCCTACGAGCAGTACTTC.